These 9 T cell receptor beta chains originate from one sample sequenced in a study of blood T cell repertoires in COVID-19. Clones were sequenced by immunoSEQ multiplex PCR, and TCRdb holds only the in-frame ones, with some missing. The data hold some 31,000 clones, with approximately 80% observed a single time. The sequenced material came from peripheral blood. Every receptor here comes from a woman aged 55-69 years with acute or convalescent COVID-19.

In this sample, this clone turned up once. The chain recombines TRBV6-1 with TRBJ2-7; 11 bases fit TRBD1. Germline V gene lookup returns CDR1 MNHNS and CDR2 SASEGT. Trimming at V came to 4 bases and at J to 0 bases, leaving 8 bases not matched to a gene. This CDR3 is 17 amino acids long. Here the CDR3 DNA reads TGTGCCAGCAGTGGTGGACCCGGGACAGGGGGCTCCTACGAGCAGTACTTC. Protein product: CASSGGPGTGGSYEQYF.

The chain joins TRBV18 to TRBJ1-3; a possible D gene is TRBD1 (6 bases). This CDR3 is built from 14 residues. V gave up 11 bases and J gave up 0 bases, with 14 bases separating them. CDR1 and CDR2 (germline): KGHSH, LQKENI. In nucleotides, the CDR3 is TGTGCCGTTGAGGGGGACGTCTCTGGAAACACCATATATTTT. Its translation: CAVEGDVSGNTIYF.

V is TRBV6-2 or TRBV6-3 and J is TRBJ1-1; D is unclear. Germline CDR1 reads MNHEY; CDR2 reads SVGEGT. The CDR3 contains 14 residues. Trimming shortened V by 2 bases and J by 5 bases, and 12 bases separated the two germline ends. The CDR3 is CASSYRIPGTEAFF. DNA for the CDR3: TGTGCCAGCAGTTACAGGATCCCGGGGACTGAAGCTTTCTTT.

This chain uses TRBV4-1 with TRBJ1-2; a weak D match, TRBD1 (6 bases). The CDR3 runs 15 residues. Trimming stripped 3 bases from V and 4 bases from J, with 15 bases between. Looked up from germline, CDR1 is MGHRA and CDR2 is YSYEKL. The CDR3 nucleotides are TGCGCCAGCAGCCACGGTCGGACAGCGGTCTATGGCTACACCTTC. It specifies CASSHGRTAVYGYTF.

The chain joins TRBV19 to TRBJ2-5, with TRBD2 identical over 11 bases. This CDR3 comprises 13 residues. Germline V lookup: CDR1 LNHDA, CDR2 SQIVND (reference sequence). J lost 5 bases, V lost 6 bases, and 2 bases had no gene match. The CDR3 region has the DNA TGTGCCAGTAGGACTAGCGGGGATGAGACCCAGTACTTC. Its translation: CASRTSGDETQYF. The full variable domain, completed using reference TRBV19 and TRBJ2-5, is DGGITQSPKYLFRKEGQNVTLSCEQNLNHDAMYWYRQDPGQGLRLIYYSQIVNDFQKGDIAEGYSVSREKKESFPLTVTSAQKNPTAFYLCASRTSGDETQYFGPGTRLLVL.

The chain has TRBV15 and TRBJ2-1; TRBD2 might be the D (6 bases). The CDR3 runs 16 residues. Trimming took off 1 base at V and 3 bases at J, with 13 bases between the two ends. The V gene's germline CDR1 is LNHNV and CDR2 YYDKDF (reference sequence). The CDR3 spells CATSRGTAGLYNEQFF. In DNA, the CDR3 is TGTGCCACCAGCAGAGGGACTGCGGGACTCTACAATGAGCAGTTCTTC.

The chain combines TRBV5-6 with TRBJ1-3; 9 bases match TRBD1. V lost 2 bases to trimming and J lost 3 bases; unmatched junction nucleotides: 9. CDR1 SGHDT and CDR2 YYEEEE come from the germline V gene. The CDR3 runs 17 residues. The DNA for the CDR3 is TGTGCCAGCAGCTTCCCCCCGACAGGGGGACATGGAAACACCATATATTTT. Its translation: CASSFPPTGGHGNTIYF.

This clone turned up a few times. V and J are TRBV30 and TRBJ2-7, with TRBD1 matching 7 bases. Trimming cost V 0 bases and J 7 bases; bases outside gene matches: 3. The CDR3 consists of 12 residues. Germline CDR1 is GTSNPN and CDR2 is SVGIG (reference sequence). CDR3 sequence (DNA): TGTGCCTGGAGTGTACAGGGGCTTGAGCAGTACTTC. It specifies CAWSVQGLEQYF.

This chain joins TRBV19 and TRBJ1-1; 8 bases align to TRBD1. This CDR3 has 15 residues. Germline V gene lookup returns CDR1 LNHDA and CDR2 SQIVND (reference sequence). The V and J ends lost 8 bases and 3 bases, in that order; junction bases with no gene match: 11. CDR3 in amino acids: CASGGGRQGHTEAFF. The CDR3 nucleotides read TGTGCCAGTGGCGGAGGGAGACAGGGGCACACTGAAGCTTTCTTT.